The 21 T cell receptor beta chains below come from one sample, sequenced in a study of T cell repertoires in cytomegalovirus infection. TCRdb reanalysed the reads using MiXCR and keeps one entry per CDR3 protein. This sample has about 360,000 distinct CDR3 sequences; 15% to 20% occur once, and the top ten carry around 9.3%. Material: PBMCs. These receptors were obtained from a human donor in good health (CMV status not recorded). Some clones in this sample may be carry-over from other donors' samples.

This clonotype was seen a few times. The CDR3: CASNGTPNTEAFF. The CDR3 nucleotides read TGTGCCAGCAACGGGACACCGAACACTGAAGCTTTCTTT. This chain joins TRBV28 and TRBJ1-1; weak D call: TRBD1 (6 bases). The germline V gene has CDR1 MDHEN and CDR2 SYDVKM. The V end lost 7 bases, the J end lost 1 base, and 10 bases lay between the germline ends. The CDR3 consists of 13 residues.

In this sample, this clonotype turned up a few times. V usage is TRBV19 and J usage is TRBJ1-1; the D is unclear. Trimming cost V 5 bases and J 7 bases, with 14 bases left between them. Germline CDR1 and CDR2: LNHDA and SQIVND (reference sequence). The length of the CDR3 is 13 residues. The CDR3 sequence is CASSQPYRNEAFF. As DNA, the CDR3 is TGTGCCAGTAGTCAACCCTACCGGAATGAAGCTTTCTTT. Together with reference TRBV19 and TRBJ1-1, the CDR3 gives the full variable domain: DGGITQSPKYLFRKEGQNVTLSCEQNLNHDAMYWYRQDPGQGLRLIYYSQIVNDFQKGDIAEGYSVSREKKESFPLTVTSAQKNPTAFYLCASSQPYRNEAFFGQGTRLTVV.

CDR3 DNA sequence: TGTGCCAGCAGTTTTGATAGCGGGGGGTTAGGAGGGGGCTTAGATACGCAGTATTTT. Protein product: CASSFDSGGLGGGLDTQYF. The J gene is TRBJ2-3, the V gene TRBV12-3 or TRBV12-4; 10 bases map to TRBD2. The V segment lost 3 bases and the J segment 5 bases; nucleotides outside the gene matches: 17. CDR3 length: 19 residues.

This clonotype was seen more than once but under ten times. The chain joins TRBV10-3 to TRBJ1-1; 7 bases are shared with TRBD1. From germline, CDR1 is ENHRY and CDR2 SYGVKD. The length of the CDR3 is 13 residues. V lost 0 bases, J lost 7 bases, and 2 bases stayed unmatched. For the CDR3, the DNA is TGTGCCATCAGTGAGTCAGGGGGCGTTGAAGCTTTCTTT. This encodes CAISESGGVEAFF.

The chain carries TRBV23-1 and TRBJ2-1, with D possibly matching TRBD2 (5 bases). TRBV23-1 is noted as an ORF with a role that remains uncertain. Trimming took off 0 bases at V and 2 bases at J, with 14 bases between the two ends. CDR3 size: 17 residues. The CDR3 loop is CASSQSRGIDPYNEQFF. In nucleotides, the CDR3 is TGCGCCAGCAGTCAATCCCGAGGGATCGACCCCTACAATGAGCAGTTCTTC.

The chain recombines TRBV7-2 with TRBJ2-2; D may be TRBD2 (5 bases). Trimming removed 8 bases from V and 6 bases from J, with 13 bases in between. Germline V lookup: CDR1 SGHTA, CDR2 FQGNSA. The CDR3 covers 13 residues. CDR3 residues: CASYLDGAGELFF. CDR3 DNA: TGTGCCAGCTATTTGGACGGGGCCGGGGAGCTGTTTTTT.

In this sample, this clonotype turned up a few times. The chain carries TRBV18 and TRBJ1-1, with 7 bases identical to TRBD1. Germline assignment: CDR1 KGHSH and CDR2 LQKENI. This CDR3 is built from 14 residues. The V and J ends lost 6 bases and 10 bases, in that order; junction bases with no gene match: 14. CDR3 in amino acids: CASSLRDRNQRAFF. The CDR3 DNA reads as TGTGCCAGCTCCCTCCGGGACAGAAATCAACGAGCTTTCTTT.

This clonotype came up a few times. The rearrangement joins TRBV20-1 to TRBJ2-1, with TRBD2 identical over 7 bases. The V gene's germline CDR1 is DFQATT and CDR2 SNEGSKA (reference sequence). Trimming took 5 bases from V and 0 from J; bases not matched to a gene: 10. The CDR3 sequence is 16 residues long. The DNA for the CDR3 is TGCAGTGCTCCGGGGGGTTCGGGAAGCTCCTACAATGAGCAGTTCTTC. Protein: CSAPGGSGSSYNEQFF.

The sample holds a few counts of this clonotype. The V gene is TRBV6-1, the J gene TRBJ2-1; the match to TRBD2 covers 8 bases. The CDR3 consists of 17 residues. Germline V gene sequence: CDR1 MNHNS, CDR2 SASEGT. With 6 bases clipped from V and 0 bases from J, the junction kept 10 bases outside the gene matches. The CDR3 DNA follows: TGTGCCAGCAGCTCCACCCTAGCGGGCAGCTCCTACAATGAGCAGTTCTTC. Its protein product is CASSSTLAGSSYNEQFF.

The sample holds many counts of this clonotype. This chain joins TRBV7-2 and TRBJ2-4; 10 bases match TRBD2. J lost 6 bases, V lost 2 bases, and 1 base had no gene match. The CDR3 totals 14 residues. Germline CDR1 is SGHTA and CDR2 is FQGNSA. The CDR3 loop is CASSLRLAGNIQYF. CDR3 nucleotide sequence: TGTGCCAGCAGCTTACGACTAGCGGGAAACATTCAGTACTTC.

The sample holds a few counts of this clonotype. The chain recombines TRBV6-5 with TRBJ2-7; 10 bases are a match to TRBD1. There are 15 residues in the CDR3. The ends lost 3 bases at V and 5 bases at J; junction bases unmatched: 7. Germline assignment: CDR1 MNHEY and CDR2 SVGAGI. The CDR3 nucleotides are TGTGCCAGCAGTTATTCTGGGACAGGGGCCCACGAGCAGTACTTC. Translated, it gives CASSYSGTGAHEQYF.

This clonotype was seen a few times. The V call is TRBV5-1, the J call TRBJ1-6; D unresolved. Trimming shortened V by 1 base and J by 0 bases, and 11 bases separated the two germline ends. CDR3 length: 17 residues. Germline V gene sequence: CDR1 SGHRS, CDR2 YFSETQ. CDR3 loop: CASSLLPGSSYNSPLHF. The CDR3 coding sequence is TGCGCCAGCAGCTTGCTTCCGGGCAGCTCCTATAATTCACCCCTCCACTTT.

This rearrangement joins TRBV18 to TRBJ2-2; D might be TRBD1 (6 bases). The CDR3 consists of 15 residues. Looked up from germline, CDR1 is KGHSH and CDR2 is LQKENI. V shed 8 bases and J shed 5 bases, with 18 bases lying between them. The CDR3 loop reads CASQPTGRWTGELFF. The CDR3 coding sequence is TGTGCCAGCCAACCGACAGGCCGGTGGACCGGGGAGCTGTTTTTT.

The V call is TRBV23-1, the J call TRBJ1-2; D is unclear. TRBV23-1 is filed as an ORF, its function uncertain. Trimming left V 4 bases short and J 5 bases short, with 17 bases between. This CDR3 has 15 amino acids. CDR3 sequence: CASSPLGTDLYGYTF. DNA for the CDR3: TGCGCCAGCAGTCCTCTGGGAACGGACCTATATGGCTACACCTTC.

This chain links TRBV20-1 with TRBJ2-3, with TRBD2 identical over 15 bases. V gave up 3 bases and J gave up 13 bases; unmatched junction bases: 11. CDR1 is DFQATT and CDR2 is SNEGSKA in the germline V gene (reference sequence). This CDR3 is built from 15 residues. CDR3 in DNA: TGCAGTGCTAGGGGGACTAGCGGGGGGACCATACGCAAGTATTTT. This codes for CSARGTSGGTIRKYF.

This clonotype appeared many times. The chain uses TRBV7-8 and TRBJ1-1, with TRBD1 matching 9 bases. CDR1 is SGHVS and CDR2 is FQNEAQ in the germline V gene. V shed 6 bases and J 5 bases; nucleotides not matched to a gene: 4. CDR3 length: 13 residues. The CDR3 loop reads CASRPDRGTEAFF. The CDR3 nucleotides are TGTGCCAGCAGACCGGACAGGGGTACTGAAGCTTTCTTT.

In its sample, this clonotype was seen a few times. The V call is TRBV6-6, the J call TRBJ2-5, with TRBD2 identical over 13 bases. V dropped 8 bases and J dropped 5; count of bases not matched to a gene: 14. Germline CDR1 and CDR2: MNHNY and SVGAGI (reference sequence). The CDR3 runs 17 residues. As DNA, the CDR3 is TGTGCCAGCCGCCAAACTAGCGGGGGGGCGAAAGAGGAGACCCAGTACTTC. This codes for CASRQTSGGAKEETQYF.

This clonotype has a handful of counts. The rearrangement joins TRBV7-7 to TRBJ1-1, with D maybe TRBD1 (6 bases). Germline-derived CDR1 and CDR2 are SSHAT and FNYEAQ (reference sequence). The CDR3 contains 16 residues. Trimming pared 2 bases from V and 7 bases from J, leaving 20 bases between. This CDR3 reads CASSLIDSGALSEAFF. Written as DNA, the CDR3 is TGTGCCAGCAGCTTAATAGATTCGGGGGCTCTCAGTGAAGCTTTCTTT.

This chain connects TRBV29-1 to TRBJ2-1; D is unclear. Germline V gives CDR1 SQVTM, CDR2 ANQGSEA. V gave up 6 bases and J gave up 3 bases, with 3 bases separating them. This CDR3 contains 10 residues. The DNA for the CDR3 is TGCAGCGTATTCTACAATGAGCAGTTCTTC. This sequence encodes CSVFYNEQFF.

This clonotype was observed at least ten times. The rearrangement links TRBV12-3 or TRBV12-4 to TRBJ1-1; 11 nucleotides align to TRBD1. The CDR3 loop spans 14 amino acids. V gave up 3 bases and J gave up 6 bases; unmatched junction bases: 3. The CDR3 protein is CASSFWGQGAEAFF. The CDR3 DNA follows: TGTGCCAGCAGTTTTTGGGGACAGGGGGCTGAAGCTTTCTTT.

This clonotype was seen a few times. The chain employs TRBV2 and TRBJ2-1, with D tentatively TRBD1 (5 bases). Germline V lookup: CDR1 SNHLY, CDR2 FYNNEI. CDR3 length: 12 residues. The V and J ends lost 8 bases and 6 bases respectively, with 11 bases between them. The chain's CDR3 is CASHRLGNEQFF. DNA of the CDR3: TGTGCCAGCCACAGGTTGGGCAATGAGCAGTTCTTC.